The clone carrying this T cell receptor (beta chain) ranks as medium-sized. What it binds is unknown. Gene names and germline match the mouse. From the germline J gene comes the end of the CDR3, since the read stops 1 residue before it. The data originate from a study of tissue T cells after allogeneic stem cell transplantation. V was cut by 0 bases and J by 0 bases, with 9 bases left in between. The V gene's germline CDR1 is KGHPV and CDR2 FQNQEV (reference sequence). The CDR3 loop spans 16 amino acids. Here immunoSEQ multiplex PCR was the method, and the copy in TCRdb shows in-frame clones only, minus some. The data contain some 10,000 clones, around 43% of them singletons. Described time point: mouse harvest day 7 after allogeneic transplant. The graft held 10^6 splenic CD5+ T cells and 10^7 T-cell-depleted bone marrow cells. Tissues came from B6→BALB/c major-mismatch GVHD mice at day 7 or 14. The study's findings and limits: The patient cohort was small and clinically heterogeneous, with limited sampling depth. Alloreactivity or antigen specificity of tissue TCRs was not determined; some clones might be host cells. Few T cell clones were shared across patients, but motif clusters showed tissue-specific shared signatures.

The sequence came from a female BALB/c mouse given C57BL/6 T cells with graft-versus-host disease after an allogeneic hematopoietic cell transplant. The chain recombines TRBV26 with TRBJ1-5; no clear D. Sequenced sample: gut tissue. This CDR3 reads CASSLSISYNNQAPLF. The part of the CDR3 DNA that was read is TGTGCCAGCAGTCTGTCGATCAGCTATAACAACCAGGCTCCGCTT.